The rows below give T cell receptor beta chains drawn from one sample of a study of low-dose radiotherapy and immunotherapy resistance in tumors. TCRdb redid the calling of the reads with MiXCR, one entry per CDR3 protein. Found here are about 91,000 distinct CDR3 sequences, under 25% of them singletons; the top ten hold around 13%. The sample consisted of PBMCs, taken after low-dose radiotherapy plus immunotherapy. The source is a female donor with ovarian cancer. Each CDR3 is given with its conserved first and last residue. A D gene is named only where the DNA matches it firmly. Rows give clone size only sometimes, using once, few, many, or a class for an expanded clone.

CDR3 length,D gene,clone size,V gene,J gene,CDR3 protein,CDR3 DNA
15,TRBD1,.,TRBV6-8,TRBJ2-5,CASSSHRGLEETQYF,TGTGCCAGCAGTTCTCACAGGGGGCTGGAAGAGACCCAGTACTTC
14,TRBD1,few,TRBV6-5,TRBJ1-1,CASRGGQGKSEAFF,TGTGCCAGCCGGGGCGGACAGGGGAAGTCTGAAGCTTTCTTT
11,.,many,TRBV19,TRBJ2-3,CASSRADTQYF,TGTGCCAGTAGTCGGGCAGATACGCAGTATTTT
14,.,many,TRBV6-2/TRBV6-3,TRBJ1-6,CASTQLGTRSPLHF,TGTGCCAGCACCCAATTGGGGACGCGGTCACCCCTCCACTTT
11,.,.,TRBV7-9,TRBJ1-1,CASSLSQGAFF,TGTGCCAGCAGCCTTTCCCAGGGAGCTTTCTTT
16,.,many,TRBV5-1,TRBJ1-1,CASSLVSGLGNTEAFF,TGCGCCAGCAGCTTGGTGTCAGGGTTAGGGAACACTGAAGCTTTCTTT
15,TRBD1,many,TRBV6-2/TRBV6-3,TRBJ2-1,CASRARDRPYNEQFF,TGTGCCAGCAGAGCCCGGGACAGGCCTTACAATGAGCAGTTCTTC
14,.,.,TRBV6-2/TRBV6-3,TRBJ2-3,CACRRSGSTDTQYF,TGTGCCTGCAGACGTTCGGGAAGCACAGATACGCAGTATTTT
14,.,.,TRBV27,TRBJ1-1,CASSFGQMNTEAFF,TGTGCCAGCAGTTTTGGGCAGATGAACACTGAAGCTTTCTTT
13,.,many,TRBV7-2,TRBJ1-2,CASSPTVIGGYTF,TGTGCCAGCAGCCCGACAGTGATTGGTGGCTACACCTTC